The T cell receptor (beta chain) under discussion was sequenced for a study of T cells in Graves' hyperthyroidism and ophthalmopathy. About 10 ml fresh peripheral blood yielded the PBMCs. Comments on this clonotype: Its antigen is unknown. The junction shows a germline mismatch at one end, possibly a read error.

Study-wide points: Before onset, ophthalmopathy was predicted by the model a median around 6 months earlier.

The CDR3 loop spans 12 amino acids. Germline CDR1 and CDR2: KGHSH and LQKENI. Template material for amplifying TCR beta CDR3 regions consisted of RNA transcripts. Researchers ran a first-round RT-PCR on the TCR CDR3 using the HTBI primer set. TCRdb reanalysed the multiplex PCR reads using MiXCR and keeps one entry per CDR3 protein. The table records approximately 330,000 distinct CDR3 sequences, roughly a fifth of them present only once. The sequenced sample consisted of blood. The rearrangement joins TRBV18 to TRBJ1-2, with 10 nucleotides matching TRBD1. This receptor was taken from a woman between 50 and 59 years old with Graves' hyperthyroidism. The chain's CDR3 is CASSPRTGGRAF. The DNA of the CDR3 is TGTGCCAGCTCACCACGGACAGGGGGGCGCGCCTTC.